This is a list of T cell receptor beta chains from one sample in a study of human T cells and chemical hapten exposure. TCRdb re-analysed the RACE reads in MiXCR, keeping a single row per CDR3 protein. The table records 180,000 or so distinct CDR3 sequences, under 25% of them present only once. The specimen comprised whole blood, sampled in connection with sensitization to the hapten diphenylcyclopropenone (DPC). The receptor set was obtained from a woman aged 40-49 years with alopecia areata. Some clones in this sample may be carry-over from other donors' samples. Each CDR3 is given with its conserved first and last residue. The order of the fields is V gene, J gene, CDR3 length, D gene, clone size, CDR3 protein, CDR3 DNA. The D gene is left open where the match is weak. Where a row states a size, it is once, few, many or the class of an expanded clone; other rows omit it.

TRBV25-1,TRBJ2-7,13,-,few,CASSDNGPYEQYF,TGTGCCAGCAGTGATAACGGACCCTACGAGCAGTACTTC
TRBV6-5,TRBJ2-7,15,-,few,CASSYGSGPHYEQYF,TGTGCCAGCAGTTACGGGAGCGGACCTCACTACGAGCAGTACTTC
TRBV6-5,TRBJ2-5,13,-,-,CASSSGRGGPPYF,TGTGCCAGCAGTTCGGGCAGGGGGGGCCCTCCGTACTTC
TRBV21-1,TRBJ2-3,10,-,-,CASRADTQYF,TGTGCCAGCAGAGCAGATACGCAGTATTTT
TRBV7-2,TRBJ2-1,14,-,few,CASSPAGWDNEQFF,TGTGCCAGCAGCCCAGCGGGTTGGGACAATGAGCAGTTCTTC
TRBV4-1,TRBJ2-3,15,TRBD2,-,CASSQDSGITDTQYF,TGCGCCAGCAGCCAGGATAGCGGGATCACAGATACGCAGTATTTT
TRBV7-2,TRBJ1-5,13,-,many,CASSSHNNQPQHF,TGTGCCAGCAGCTCGCACAACAATCAGCCCCAGCATTTT
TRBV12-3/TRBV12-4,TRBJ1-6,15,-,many,CASSFEYSNNSPLHF,TGTGCCAGCAGTTTTGAATATTCCAATAATTCACCCCTCCACTTT
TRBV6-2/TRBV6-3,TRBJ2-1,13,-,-,CASRLPPYNEQFF,TGTGCCAGCAGACTGCCTCCCTACAATGAGCAGTTCTTC
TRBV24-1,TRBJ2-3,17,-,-,CATSEGLGAVTTDTQYF,TGTGCCACCAGTGAGGGGTTAGGGGCAGTTACCACGGATACGCAGTATTTT